The 26 T cell receptor beta chains given below trace back to one sample, sequenced in a study of T cell responses to AZD1222 COVID-19 vaccine. Some clones are missing from TCRdb's copy, which holds only in-frame ones; the method was immunoSEQ multiplex PCR. The sample lists under 300,000 clones, 85% to 95% occurring once. The sample was peripheral blood, taken on day 0 of AZD1222 vaccination. The receptors shown here come from an adult in good health.

V is TRBV11-2 and J is TRBJ1-2; D remains unclear. The germline V gene encodes CDR1 SGHAT and CDR2 FQNNGV. This CDR3 has 13 amino acids. V shed 5 bases and J shed 2 bases, with 9 bases lying between them. The CDR3 nucleotides read TGTGCCAGCAGCCCTGGCCAGAACTATGGCTACACCTTC. Protein product: CASSPGQNYGYTF.

V and J are TRBV7-9 and TRBJ2-7; D tentatively reads TRBD1 or TRBD2 (5 bases each). The V end lost 5 bases, the J end lost 5 bases, and 10 bases lay between the germline ends. Germline assignment: CDR1 SEHNR and CDR2 FQNEAQ (reference sequence). CDR3 length equals 12 residues. The CDR3 nucleotides are TGTGCCAGCAGCCTTGGGGGAGACGAGCAGTACTTC. Its translation: CASSLGGDEQYF.

The gene calls are TRBV28 and TRBJ2-1, with D perhaps TRBD1 (6 bases). CDR3 length: 16 residues. The germline CDR1 and CDR2 sequences are MDHEN and SYDVKM. Trimming shortened V by 6 bases and J by 7 bases, and 22 bases separated the two germline ends. The DNA for the CDR3 is TGTGCCAGCAGATCGACAGGATCCTCTACAACAAATGAGCAGTTCTTC. Its protein product is CASRSTGSSTTNEQFF.

The chain links TRBV21-1 to TRBJ1-6; the table's D gene call, TRBD1, was not cross checked with the DNA. TRBV21-1 has pseudogene status. This CDR3 is 22 amino acids long. CDR3 loop: CASSGSATLGGPPTPYNSPLHF. Written as DNA, the CDR3 is TGTGCCAGCAGCGGGTCGGCAACCCTAGGGGGACCACCGACACCCTATAATTCACCCCTCCACTTT.

In this sample, this clone turned up once. The J gene is TRBJ2-3, the V gene TRBV6-8; TRBD2 aligns across 9 bases. CDR1 is MNHGY and CDR2 is SAAAGT in the germline V gene. J gave up 1 base and V 0 bases, and 14 bases lay outside the gene matches. The CDR3 is 20 residues long. CDR3 sequence reads: CASSYSVPSLAGRGTDTQYF. CDR3 in DNA: TGTGCCAGCAGTTACTCGGTCCCCTCACTAGCGGGTAGGGGCACAGATACGCAGTATTTT.

The V and J genes are TRBV15 and TRBJ2-1, with TRBD1 matching 9 bases. The V gene's germline CDR1 is LNHNV and CDR2 YYDKDF (reference sequence). The CDR3 runs to 16 residues. After removal of 0 bases from V and 4 bases from J, the junction contained 4 bases not matched to a gene. As DNA, the CDR3 is TGTGCCACCAGCAGAGATTTCGGGACAGGGTACAATGAGCAGTTCTTC. Translation: CATSRDFGTGYNEQFF. Together with reference TRBV15 and TRBJ2-1, the CDR3 gives the full variable domain: DAMVIQNPRYQVTQFGKPVTLSCSQTLNHNVMYWYQQKSSQAPKLLFHYYDKDFNNEADTPDNFQSRRPNTSFCFLDIRSPGLGDTAMYLCATSRDFGTGYNEQFFGPGTRLTVL.

This chain uses TRBV15 with TRBJ2-1; D assignment may be TRBD1 or TRBD2 (5 bases each). The V and J ends lost 3 bases and 6 bases respectively, with 15 bases between them. The CDR3 sequence is 15 residues long. CDR1 and CDR2 (germline): LNHNV, YYDKDF (reference sequence). CDR3 in DNA: TGTGCCACCAGCAGGGGGGAACAGTGGTCCAATGAGCAGTTCTTC. Translation: CATSRGEQWSNEQFF.

The rearrangement links TRBV9 to TRBJ1-1; D may be TRBD1 (6 bases). The CDR3 extends over 17 amino acids. CDR1 SGDLS and CDR2 YYNGEE come from the germline V gene. The V end was cut by 3 bases, the J end by 3 bases, with 21 bases between. The CDR3 protein is CASSGGGAGAYHTEAFF. CDR3 nucleotides: TGTGCCAGCAGCGGAGGCGGGGCAGGGGCGTATCACACTGAAGCTTTCTTT.

The V and J genes are TRBV7-8 and TRBJ2-1; D perhaps matches TRBD2 (7 bases). From germline, CDR1 is SGHVS and CDR2 FQNEAQ. The V gene lost 1 base and the J gene lost 5 bases, with 12 bases spanning the gap. CDR3 size: 15 residues. In DNA form, the CDR3 reads TGTGCCAGCAGCTTAGTAGGGGGGGCCCACAATGAGCAGTTCTTC. This codes for CASSLVGGAHNEQFF.

V usage is TRBV15 and J usage is TRBJ2-7, with TRBD1 identical over 8 bases. This CDR3 has 14 amino acids. Trimming took 6 bases from V and 2 from J; bases not matched to a gene: 6. Per germline, CDR1 LNHNV and CDR2 YYDKDF (reference sequence). In nucleotides, the CDR3 is TGTGCCACCAGAAAAGGGACAGGCGCCTACGAGCAGTACTTC. Translating gives CATRKGTGAYEQYF.

This clone was seen once. V usage is TRBV30 and J usage is TRBJ2-7, with 9 nucleotides matching TRBD2. The CDR3 covers 14 residues. From germline, CDR1 is GTSNPN and CDR2 SVGIG (reference sequence). J lost 7 bases, V lost 4 bases, and 11 bases had no gene match. CDR3 protein: CAWKRLAASSEQYF. The CDR3 bases are TGTGCCTGGAAAAGACTAGCGGCCTCGTCGGAGCAGTACTTC.

The chain uses TRBV20-1 and TRBJ1-2; D not resolved. This CDR3 contains 10 residues. Germline loops: CDR1 DFQATT, CDR2 SNEGSKA (reference sequence). Trimming removed 3 bases from V and 8 bases from J, with 7 bases in between. CDR3 nucleotide sequence: TGCAGTGCTAGCCCCATAGGCTACACCTTC. Amino acid sequence: CSASPIGYTF.

The chain couples TRBV4-1 to TRBJ1-1; a weak D match, TRBD1 (5 bases). Per the germline V gene, CDR1 is MGHRA and CDR2 is YSYEKL. V was cut by 1 base and J by 3 bases, with 15 bases left in between. The CDR3 loop spans 16 amino acids. The CDR3 DNA reads as TGCGCCAGCAGCCAAGGTAGAGGGGTCGGGTACACTGAAGCTTTCTTT. It is translated as CASSQGRGVGYTEAFF.

This sequence joins TRBV6-5 and TRBJ1-1, with 7 positions matching TRBD1. There are 15 residues in the CDR3. Germline V CDR1 and CDR2: MNHEY, SVGAGI. After removal of 2 bases from V and 1 base from J, the junction contained 4 bases not matched to a gene. In DNA form, the CDR3 reads TGTGCCAGCAGTTACGGACAGGTGGAGAACACTGAAGCTTTCTTT. Translation gives CASSYGQVENTEAFF.

The chain carries TRBV6-5 and TRBJ2-7; TRBD2 might be the D (6 bases). V lost 6 bases and J 0 bases, leaving 12 bases between the germline ends. Germline V gene data show CDR1 as MNHEY and CDR2 as SVGAGI. The CDR3 spans 14 residues. The CDR3 DNA follows: TGTGCCAGCAGGAGGAGGGTCAGCTCCTACGAGCAGTACTTC. Translation: CASRRRVSSYEQYF.

Only a few counts were recorded for this clone. The chain links TRBV13 to TRBJ2-7; 9 bases are shared with TRBD1. With V trimmed by 4 bases and J by 3 bases, 10 bases remained unmatched. CDR3 size: 16 residues. The germline V gene encodes CDR1 PRHDT and CDR2 FYEKMQ (reference sequence). CDR3 in amino acids: CASSSSGTGPIYEQYF. In nucleotides, the CDR3 is TGTGCCAGCAGCTCATCCGGGACAGGGCCTATCTACGAGCAGTACTTC.

The chain couples TRBV25-1 to TRBJ1-6; perhaps TRBD1 as D (6 bases). The CDR3 contains 15 residues. Germline CDR1 and CDR2: MGHDK and SYGVNS. Trimming left V 2 bases short and J 10 bases short, with 15 bases between. The CDR3 DNA reads as TGTGCCAGCAGTGAAGCGGGGGGGCGCTTGTCACCCCTCCACTTT. Protein sequence: CASSEAGGRLSPLHF.

The rearrangement joins TRBV6-5 to TRBJ1-6, with 7 bases fitting TRBD1. Germline V gene data show CDR1 as MNHEY and CDR2 as SVGAGI. Trimming took 5 bases from V and 10 from J; bases not matched to a gene: 5. This CDR3 is 13 amino acids long. The CDR3 bases are TGTGCCAGCAGTAGCCTACAGGGGTCACCCCTCCACTTT. It specifies CASSSLQGSPLHF.

The rearrangement links TRBV7-9 to TRBJ1-4; D may be TRBD1 (5 bases). Germline assignment: CDR1 SEHNR and CDR2 FQNEAQ (reference sequence). The CDR3 is 14 amino acids. Trimming removed 11 bases at V and 4 bases at J, with 17 bases between. Written as DNA, the CDR3 is TGTGCCTCCCAGCAAGGGACCGTTAATGAAAAACTGTTTTTT. It codes for CASQQGTVNEKLFF. Complete variable domain (other parts from reference TRBV7-9 and TRBJ1-4): DTGVSQNPRHKITKRGQNVTFRCDPISEHNRLYWYRQTLGQGPEFLTYFQNEAQLEKSRLLSDRFSAERPKGSFSTLEIQRTEQGDSAMYLCASQQGTVNEKLFFGSGTQLSVL.

The CDR3 region is CSASGETGRNQPQHF. CDR3 sequence (DNA): TGCAGTGCTAGTGGGGAGACAGGGCGGAATCAGCCCCAGCATTTT. The V call is TRBV20-1, the J call TRBJ1-5; 7 bases line up with TRBD1. The CDR3 contains 15 residues. CDR1 and CDR2 (germline): DFQATT, SNEGSKA (reference sequence). The ends lost 3 bases at V and 4 bases at J; junction bases unmatched: 9.

The rearrangement uses TRBV28 and TRBJ1-2; no clear D gene. Germline lookup yields CDR1 MDHEN and CDR2 SYDVKM. V lost 5 bases to trimming and J lost 11 bases, with 6 bases between them. This CDR3 has 9 amino acids. The CDR3 nucleotides read TGTGCCAGCAGTGCTCCGTACACCTTC. Its protein product is CASSAPYTF.

The chain has TRBV15 and TRBJ2-7, with D perhaps matching TRBD2 (7 bases). There are 15 residues in the CDR3. Looked up from germline, CDR1 is LNHNV and CDR2 is YYDKDF (reference sequence). V lost 0 bases and J lost 2, with 11 bases in between. The CDR3 DNA reads as TGTGCCACCAGCAGAGATCTAGGGGGGGCCTACGAGCAGTACTTC. Translation: CATSRDLGGAYEQYF.

The rearrangement links TRBV7-9 to TRBJ2-3; D gene unclear. Germline V gene lookup returns CDR1 SEHNR and CDR2 FQNEAQ (reference sequence). V was shortened by 5 bases and J by 3 bases, with 12 bases between the two germline ends. This CDR3 is built from 14 residues. CDR3 sequence (DNA): TGTGCCAGCAGCCTTAGTACCGGGACAGATACGCAGTATTTT. This gives the protein CASSLSTGTDTQYF. Looking up the rest from reference TRBV7-9 and TRBJ2-3 gives the full variable domain: DTGVSQNPRHKITKRGQNVTFRCDPISEHNRLYWYRQTLGQGPEFLTYFQNEAQLEKSRLLSDRFSAERPKGSFSTLEIQRTEQGDSAMYLCASSLSTGTDTQYFGPGTRLTVL.

The chain has TRBV7-9 and TRBJ2-1; TRBD1 matches 9 bases. There are 16 residues in the CDR3. The germline CDR1 and CDR2 sequences are SEHNR and FQNEAQ (reference sequence). J lost 8 bases, V lost 3 bases, and 11 bases had no gene match. The CDR3 sequence is CASSFASGTGSHEQFF. The CDR3 nucleotides are TGTGCCAGCAGCTTCGCCTCCGGGACAGGGTCCCATGAGCAGTTCTTC.

This chain links TRBV7-9 with TRBJ2-7, with TRBD1 as a possible D gene (5 bases). The CDR3 extends over 14 amino acids. The V end was cut by 1 base, the J end by 5 bases, with 12 bases between. CDR1 and CDR2 from the germline V gene are SEHNR and FQNEAQ (reference sequence). The CDR3 sequence is CASSLEGAHDEQYF. DNA for the CDR3: TGTGCCAGCAGCTTAGAAGGGGCCCACGACGAGCAGTACTTC. The complete variable domain, with remaining parts taken from reference TRBV7-9 and TRBJ2-7, reads DTGVSQNPRHKITKRGQNVTFRCDPISEHNRLYWYRQTLGQGPEFLTYFQNEAQLEKSRLLSDRFSAERPKGSFSTLEIQRTEQGDSAMYLCASSLEGAHDEQYFGPGTRLTVT.

The CDR3 spells CASSAEFGNTIYF. The CDR3, as DNA: TGTGCCAGCAGTGCAGAGTTTGGAAACACCATATATTTT. The gene calls are TRBV2 and TRBJ1-3, with no clear D. Per the germline V gene, CDR1 is SNHLY and CDR2 is FYNNEI. This CDR3 region has 13 residues. The germline V and J ends were trimmed by 4 bases and 3 bases, with 7 bases remaining between them. Full variable domain (outside the CDR3, taken from reference TRBV2 and TRBJ1-3): EPEVTQTPSHQVTQMGQEVILRCVPISNHLYFYWYRQILGQKVEFLVSFYNNEISEKSEIFDDQFSVERPDGSNFTLKIRSTKLEDSAMYFCASSAEFGNTIYFGEGSWLTVV.